This T cell receptor beta chain came from a study of shared clonotypes between healthy human individuals. Study-wide results and caveats: Among donors, sharing of clonotypes was expected to be affected by sequencing depth.

As to this clone: The antigen is not known.

The genomic DNA of each subset was split evenly across several immunoSEQ plates. Replicate sorted-subset PCRs were loaded with 150 to 250 ng DNA, 31,000 or so T cell genomes. Method: immunoSEQ multiplex PCR; TCRdb's copy keeps in-frame clones and lacks some. Here the sample spans about 2 million clones, about 95% being singletons. The naive CD8 subset, CD45RO-negative cells positively selected for CCR7, excluded terminally differentiated effector memory CD45RA+ cells. The CDR3 length is 15 residues. Germline assignment: CDR1 KGHSH and CDR2 LQKENI. V was trimmed by 4 bases and J by 3 bases, leaving 13 bases between them.

The receptor's source is a young man in good health. The rearrangement links TRBV18 to TRBJ1-5; D ambiguous. Sequenced material: naive CD8+ T cells sorted from blood. The CDR3 sequence is CASSRRENHNQPQHF. The CDR3 DNA reads TGTGCCAGCTCACGTCGGGAAAATCACAATCAGCCCCAGCATTTT.